What follows are 32 T cell receptor beta chains derived from one specimen sequenced in a study of blood T cell repertoires in COVID-19. Generated by immunoSEQ multiplex PCR, the TCRdb table keeps only in-frame clones and is missing some. Among about 76,000 clones listed, approximately 86% were seen once. The sequencing sample was made of peripheral blood. The source is a human donor in a cohort sampled during active COVID-19.

This clone was recorded once. V is TRBV7-6 and J is TRBJ2-7; tentatively, D is TRBD1 (6 bases). The CDR3 has 15 amino acids. Germline V lookup: CDR1 SGHVS, CDR2 FNYEAQ. V lost 1 base and J 0 bases, leaving 10 bases between the germline ends. The DNA of the CDR3 is TGTGCCAGCAGCTTAGGACAGGACAGCTCCTACGAGCAGTACTTC. It specifies CASSLGQDSSYEQYF.

This clone was picked up a small number of times. This chain links TRBV7-8 with TRBJ2-1, with TRBD2 as a possible D gene (6 bases). Germline CDR1 reads SGHVS; CDR2 reads FQNEAQ. The CDR3 contains 15 residues. V lost 2 bases and J lost 0, with 8 bases in between. This chain's CDR3 is CASSLRESSYNEQFF. CDR3 nucleotides: TGTGCCAGCAGCTTACGGGAGAGCTCCTACAATGAGCAGTTCTTC.

This clone turned up a few times. The V call is TRBV19, the J call TRBJ1-2; 7 nucleotides agree with TRBD1. The CDR3 runs 13 residues. V lost 6 bases and J lost 3; bases outside the gene matches: 4. The germline CDR1 and CDR2 sequences are LNHDA and SQIVND (reference sequence). This chain's CDR3 is CASRKGADYGYTF. CDR3 nucleotide sequence: TGTGCCAGTAGAAAGGGGGCAGACTATGGCTACACCTTC.

This rearrangement joins TRBV11-3 to TRBJ2-5; TRBD1 is a possible D gene (5 bases). Germline V CDR1 and CDR2: SGHNT, YENEEA. This CDR3 comprises 16 residues. V was cut by 1 base and J by 5 bases, with 17 bases left in between. The CDR3 protein is CASSLGLRVRLETQYF. The CDR3 DNA follows: TGTGCCAGCAGCTTAGGTCTCAGGGTGAGGTTGGAGACCCAGTACTTC.

The chain uses TRBV2 and TRBJ2-2, with 8 bases lining up with TRBD2. This CDR3 has 15 amino acids. With V trimmed by 6 bases and J by 1 base, 4 bases remained unmatched. CDR1 and CDR2 (germline): SNHLY, FYNNEI. CDR3 residues: CASSRSGRNTGELFF. The CDR3 DNA is TGTGCCAGCAGCCGCAGCGGGAGGAACACCGGGGAGCTGTTTTTT.

The chain combines TRBV6-5 with TRBJ2-5; 11 bases line up with TRBD1. V lost 0 bases, J lost 5 bases, and 5 bases stayed unmatched. CDR3 length: 16 residues. The V gene's germline CDR1 is MNHEY and CDR2 SVGAGI. CDR3 sequence reads: CASSYSRTGGEETQYF. The CDR3 DNA reads TGTGCCAGCAGTTACTCCCGGACAGGGGGCGAGGAGACCCAGTACTTC.

CDR3 in DNA: TGTGCCAGCAGTTTAGCCGGAGGGGGCGGCGAAAAACTGTTTTTT. Protein product: CASSLAGGGGEKLFF. This rearrangement joins TRBV28 to TRBJ1-4; TRBD1 agrees at 7 bases. Losses at the gene ends were 2 bases for V and 8 bases for J; bases not matched to a gene: 8. There are 15 residues in the CDR3. Germline V gives CDR1 MDHEN, CDR2 SYDVKM.

The gene calls are TRBV2 and TRBJ1-5; D is possibly TRBD1 (6 bases). Germline lookup yields CDR1 SNHLY and CDR2 FYNNEI. V shed 8 bases and J shed 6 bases, with 23 bases lying between them. This CDR3 is 16 amino acids long. The CDR3 protein is CASSGVWTDSSQPQHF. In DNA form, the CDR3 reads TGTGCCAGCTCAGGGGTGTGGACGGACTCGAGTCAGCCCCAGCATTTT.

This clone appeared a few times. V usage is TRBV13 and J usage is TRBJ2-3; 10 nucleotides match TRBD2. Germline V gene lookup returns CDR1 PRHDT and CDR2 FYEKMQ (reference sequence). The CDR3 covers 15 residues. The V segment lost 5 bases and the J segment 2 bases; nucleotides outside the gene matches: 4. The chain's CDR3 is CASSVSGGFTDTQYF. The CDR3 nucleotides are TGTGCCAGCAGCGTTAGCGGGGGGTTCACAGATACGCAGTATTTT.

This chain uses TRBV13 with TRBJ2-7; D not resolved. This CDR3 comprises 18 residues. Trimming removed 0 bases at V and 1 base at J, with 19 bases between. Germline lookup yields CDR1 PRHDT and CDR2 FYEKMQ (reference sequence). The CDR3 protein is CASSLGRLLAPLSYEQYF. In DNA form, the CDR3 reads TGTGCCAGCAGCTTAGGGAGGTTGTTGGCACCGCTTTCCTACGAGCAGTACTTC.

As concerns this clone: The junction and the germline gene differ at one end; a read error may be behind it. The chain joins TRBV2 to TRBJ2-7, with D possibly being TRBD1 (6 bases). This CDR3 comprises 13 residues. Germline CDR1 and CDR2: SNHLY and FYNNEI. The CDR3 spells CASGDTFSNEQYF. CDR3 in DNA: TGTGCCAGCGGGGACACATTCTCCAACGAGCAGTACTTC.

This clone is a singleton in its sample. The chain joins TRBV7-8 to TRBJ2-2; 9 bases fit TRBD2. With 3 bases clipped from V and 3 bases from J, the junction kept 8 bases outside the gene matches. The CDR3 is 17 residues long. Germline V gives CDR1 SGHVS, CDR2 FQNEAQ. CDR3 sequence (DNA): TGTGCCAGCAGCTTTCTGCGGGGGGGCGTGGACACCGGGGAGCTGTTTTTT. Residues: CASSFLRGGVDTGELFF.

With regard to this clone: The junction shows a germline mismatch at one end, possibly a read error. V is TRBV28 and J is TRBJ2-5; no reliable D call. The CDR3 runs to 13 residues. Germline CDR1 reads MDHEN; CDR2 reads SYDVKM. The CDR3 DNA reads TGTGCCAGCCGTTTTTCAGGTGGAGAGACCCAGTACTTC. Amino acid sequence: CASRFSGGETQYF.

The rearrangement joins TRBV7-8 to TRBJ1-1, with unresolved D. The CDR3 totals 15 residues. The V gene's germline CDR1 is SGHVS and CDR2 FQNEAQ. Trimming removed 1 base at V and 2 bases at J, with 11 bases between. The CDR3 loop is CASSLVQAGNTEAFF. CDR3 nucleotide sequence: TGTGCCAGCAGCTTAGTTCAGGCGGGAAACACTGAAGCTTTCTTT.

This clone has just a few counts. The chain combines TRBV5-1 with TRBJ1-2; TRBD1 aligns across 9 bases. In germline, CDR1 is SGHRS, CDR2 YFSETQ. The CDR3 contains 14 residues. The ends lost 0 bases at V and 6 bases at J; junction bases unmatched: 3. The CDR3: CASSLDRTGDGYTF. The CDR3 DNA reads as TGCGCCAGCAGCTTGGACAGGACAGGGGATGGCTACACCTTC.

The chain employs TRBV7-2 and TRBJ2-1; D may be TRBD1 (5 bases). The CDR3 spans 15 residues. The V gene lost 3 bases and the J gene lost 2 bases, with 11 bases spanning the gap. The germline V gene encodes CDR1 SGHTA and CDR2 FQGNSA. In DNA form, the CDR3 reads TGTGCCAGCAGCTTGGCGGCAGGGCCCTACAATGAGCAGTTCTTC. Translated, it gives CASSLAAGPYNEQFF.

The rearrangement uses TRBV7-3 and TRBJ2-5; possible D gene TRBD2, 6 bases. Per germline, CDR1 SGHTA and CDR2 FQGTGA. The CDR3 has 13 residues. Trimming removed 5 bases from V and 6 bases from J, with 13 bases in between. The CDR3 DNA is TGTGCCAGCAGCGGGGACTTGGGCAAGACCCAGTACTTC. As protein: CASSGDLGKTQYF.

J is TRBJ1-5 and V is TRBV4-1, with D perhaps TRBD1 (6 bases). V lost 0 bases and J 6 bases, leaving 18 bases between the germline ends. This CDR3 region has 17 residues. Looked up from germline, CDR1 is MGHRA and CDR2 is YSYEKL. The CDR3 nucleotides are TGCGCCAGCAGCCAAGACTCAAGCAGGGGAGATCGTCAGCCCCAGCATTTT. Amino acid sequence: CASSQDSSRGDRQPQHF.

This clone appeared a few times. V usage is TRBV7-8 and J usage is TRBJ2-3; D is uncertain. The CDR3 runs 11 residues. Between the trimmed V and J ends, which lost 3 bases and 7 bases, there was a span of 5 bases. CDR1 is SGHVS, CDR2 FQNEAQ, per germline. For the CDR3, the DNA is TGTGCCAGCAGCTTTATAAATACGCAGTATTTT. Its protein product is CASSFINTQYF.

This clone appeared once. The chain uses TRBV19 and TRBJ2-5; no reliable D call. The CDR3 runs to 14 residues. Deletions cut 1 base from V and 0 bases from J, with 6 bases between. Germline V CDR1 and CDR2: LNHDA, SQIVND (reference sequence). The CDR3, as DNA: TGTGCCAGTAGTATAGCCGGGTACCAAGAGACCCAGTACTTC. Amino acids: CASSIAGYQETQYF.

The chain is built from TRBV7-9 and TRBJ2-2, with D possibly being TRBD2 (6 bases). Trimming cost V 8 bases and J 6 bases, with 19 bases left between them. The CDR3 loop spans 15 amino acids. Germline V gene lookup returns CDR1 SEHNR and CDR2 FQNEAQ (reference sequence). Written as DNA, the CDR3 is TGTGCCAGCCTCCCTGGGGCGGGACTGTCCGGGGAGCTGTTTTTT. It specifies CASLPGAGLSGELFF.

This clone was detected once. V and J are TRBV5-1 and TRBJ2-1; 8 nucleotides line up with TRBD2. The CDR3 extends over 15 amino acids. Germline V gives CDR1 SGHRS, CDR2 YFSETQ. The J segment lost 4 bases and the V segment lost 5 bases, leaving 8 bases of the junction unmatched. Written as DNA, the CDR3 is TGCGCCAGCAGTCTTAGCGGGGTAGGATACAATGAGCAGTTCTTC. Residues: CASSLSGVGYNEQFF.

This clone was observed a handful of times. The sample carries other DNA sequences with the same CDR3. The CDR3 sequence: CASSSQNQETQYF. In nucleotides, the CDR3 is TGTGCCAGCAGCTCCCAAAACCAAGAGACCCAGTACTTC. V and J are TRBV5-6 and TRBJ2-5, with D hard to call. Germline assignment: CDR1 SGHDT and CDR2 YYEEEE. Deletions cut 3 bases from V and 0 bases from J, with 6 bases between. The CDR3 runs to 13 residues. The full variable domain, with the rest looked up from reference TRBV5-6 and TRBJ2-5, is DAGVTQSPTHLIKTRGQQVTLRCSPKSGHDTVSWYQQALGQGPQFIFQYYEEEERQRGNFPDRFSGHQFPNYSSELNVNALLLGDSALYLCASSSQNQETQYFGPGTRLLVL.

This sequence joins TRBV10-3 and TRBJ1-1, with D possibly TRBD1 on 6 matching bases. This CDR3 comprises 13 residues. Looked up from germline, CDR1 is ENHRY and CDR2 is SYGVKD. The germline V and J ends were trimmed by 8 bases and 4 bases, with 14 bases remaining between them. CDR3 amino acids: CAIGRGEGTEAFF. The CDR3 coding sequence is TGTGCCATCGGGAGGGGGGAAGGCACTGAAGCTTTCTTT.

This clone was counted once. V is TRBV28 and J is TRBJ2-7; TRBD1 agrees at 7 bases. V was pared by 7 bases and J by 1 base, with 7 bases of the junction left unmatched. This CDR3 has 14 residues. CDR1 and CDR2 from the germline V gene are MDHEN and SYDVKM. The CDR3 sequence is CASTPTGWSYEQYF. CDR3 bases: TGTGCCAGCACGCCGACAGGGTGGTCCTACGAGCAGTACTTC.

The V call is TRBV9, the J call TRBJ2-1, with 7 nucleotides matching TRBD2. This CDR3 comprises 14 residues. After removal of 2 bases from V and 4 bases from J, the junction contained 3 bases not matched to a gene. CDR1 and CDR2 from the germline V gene are SGDLS and YYNGEE. The CDR3 protein is CASSVTSTYNEQFF. CDR3 in DNA: TGTGCCAGCAGCGTGACTAGCACTTACAATGAGCAGTTCTTC. The full variable domain, with the rest looked up from reference TRBV9 and TRBJ2-1, is DSGVTQTPKHLITATGQRVTLRCSPRSGDLSVYWYQQSLDQGLQFLIQYYNGEERAKGNILERFSAQQFPDLHSELNLSSLELGDSALYFCASSVTSTYNEQFFGPGTRLTVL.

This clone has a handful of counts. The chain recombines TRBV27 with TRBJ2-1; TRBD2 agrees at 12 bases. This CDR3 has 18 amino acids. Germline assignment: CDR1 MNHEY and CDR2 SMNVEV (reference sequence). The J segment lost 0 bases and the V segment lost 6 bases, leaving 9 bases of the junction unmatched. CDR3 nucleotide sequence: TGTGCCAGCAGGCCAGGACTAGCGGGAATTAGCTCCTACAATGAGCAGTTCTTC. This encodes CASRPGLAGISSYNEQFF.

The V call is TRBV9, the J call TRBJ2-4, with a tentative D call TRBD1 (5 bases). CDR3 length equals 17 residues. Germline assignment: CDR1 SGDLS and CDR2 YYNGEE. The V end lost 4 bases, the J end lost 0 bases, and 17 bases lay between the germline ends. This CDR3 reads CASSRPQGALAKNIQYF. The CDR3 DNA sequence: TGTGCCAGCAGCCGTCCCCAAGGGGCCCTAGCCAAAAACATTCAGTACTTC. The full variable domain, completed using reference TRBV9 and TRBJ2-4, is DSGVTQTPKHLITATGQRVTLRCSPRSGDLSVYWYQQSLDQGLQFLIQYYNGEERAKGNILERFSAQQFPDLHSELNLSSLELGDSALYFCASSRPQGALAKNIQYFGAGTRLSVL.

This clone was detected only once. The chain couples TRBV7-3 to TRBJ1-1; no firm D call. In germline, CDR1 is SGHTA, CDR2 FQGTGA. The CDR3 sequence is 13 residues long. V lost 4 bases to trimming and J lost 1 base, with 7 bases between them. CDR3 nucleotide sequence: TGTGCCAGCAGCTCACAGCAGAACACTGAAGCTTTCTTT. It codes for CASSSQQNTEAFF.

The chain has TRBV3-1 (or the pseudogene TRBV3-2) and TRBJ2-3; 9 nucleotides match TRBD1. Germline V gene data show CDR1 as LGHDT and CDR2 as YNNKEL (reference sequence). CDR3 length equals 16 residues. After removal of 4 bases from V and 0 bases from J, the junction contained 5 bases not matched to a gene. The CDR3 loop reads CASSRWDRASTDTQYF. Written as DNA, the CDR3 is TGTGCCAGCAGCCGATGGGACAGGGCTAGCACAGATACGCAGTATTTT.

This chain links TRBV2 with TRBJ2-1, with D possibly TRBD2 on 5 matching bases. Germline V gives CDR1 SNHLY, CDR2 FYNNEI. CDR3 length: 13 amino acids. V lost 8 bases to trimming and J lost 7 bases, with 15 bases between them. CDR3 DNA sequence: TGTGCCAGCGGAAGCGGCCTGCCTAATGAGCAGTTCTTC. As protein: CASGSGLPNEQFF.

The J gene is TRBJ1-1, the V gene TRBV10-3; 11 nucleotides line up with TRBD1. The junction had 2 bases not matched to a gene; V was cut back by 4 bases and J by 4 bases. Germline CDR1 is ENHRY and CDR2 is SYGVKD. CDR3 size: 14 residues. CDR3 sequence (DNA): TGTGCCATCAGTGGGACAGGGGGCTTCACTGAAGCTTTCTTT. Protein: CAISGTGGFTEAFF.